Presented here are 27 T cell receptor beta chains from one specimen sequenced in a study of OX40 agonist ivuxolimab in advanced cancers. Profiled with immunoSEQ multiplex PCR; TCRdb holds only in-frame clones, not every one. The repertoire holds about 29,000 clones, with more than 85% as singletons. This specimen consisted of CD4+ or CD8+ T cells sorted from blood, obtained in a trial of the OX40 agonist ivuxolimab. These receptors were obtained from an adult with an advanced solid tumor such as melanoma, head and neck, liver or kidney cancer.

This clone was observed a single time. V and J are TRBV4-3 and TRBJ1-1; no firm D call. The V end was cut by 0 bases, the J end by 1 base, with 12 bases between. This CDR3 has 16 amino acids. Looked up from germline, CDR1 is LGHNA and CDR2 is YSLEER. The CDR3 region has the DNA TGCGCCAGCAGCCAAGATCGGGAGGGTGCGAACACTGAAGCTTTCTTT. As protein: CASSQDREGANTEAFF.

The chain combines TRBV27 with TRBJ2-2; tentatively, D is TRBD2 (5 bases). V shed 1 base and J shed 0 bases, with 15 bases lying between them. Germline CDR1 is MNHEY and CDR2 is SMNVEV (reference sequence). This CDR3 has 18 residues. DNA of the CDR3: TGTGCCAGCAGTTTATTAGGAGGAACTGTTCCGAACACCGGGGAGCTGTTTTTT. Amino acids: CASSLLGGTVPNTGELFF.

CDR3 bases: TGTGCCAGCAGGCCCGCGCGTTTGTACACCGGGGAGCTGTTTTTT. Translation: CASRPARLYTGELFF. The chain employs TRBV7-8 and TRBJ2-2, with D hard to call. CDR1 and CDR2 from the germline V gene are SGHVS and FQNEAQ. This CDR3 spans 15 amino acids. Trimming took off 6 bases at V and 3 bases at J, with 14 bases between the two ends.

CDR3 sequence reads: CASSSPATGLDTIYF. DNA for the CDR3: TGTGCCAGCAGCTCCCCTGCGACAGGACTCGACACCATATATTTT. The chain uses TRBV13 and TRBJ1-3; possibly TRBD1 for D (6 bases). This CDR3 has 15 residues. The V end was cut by 4 bases, the J end by 8 bases, with 18 bases between. Germline assignment: CDR1 PRHDT and CDR2 FYEKMQ (reference sequence).

V and J are TRBV4-1 and TRBJ2-3, with unresolved D. V dropped 2 bases and J dropped 0 bases, with 15 bases sitting between them. Per the germline V gene, CDR1 is MGHRA and CDR2 is YSYEKL. The CDR3 has 17 amino acids. CDR3 DNA sequence: TGCGCCAGCAGCCAAATTGCTCCAGCTTCGAGCACAGATACGCAGTATTTT. This sequence encodes CASSQIAPASSTDTQYF.

This clone has just a few counts. The chain carries TRBV27 and TRBJ2-2; D is possibly TRBD1 (5 bases). This CDR3 is 15 amino acids long. The germline CDR1 and CDR2 sequences are MNHEY and SMNVEV (reference sequence). V dropped 3 bases and J dropped 4 bases, with 12 bases sitting between them. The CDR3 DNA reads as TGTGCCAGCAGTTTGAGCCAGGGATTCACCGGGGAGCTGTTTTTT. Translation: CASSLSQGFTGELFF.

This chain links TRBV13 with TRBJ1-2; D is unclear. The V end lost 2 bases, the J end lost 11 bases, and 18 bases lay between the germline ends. The CDR3 contains 14 residues. CDR1 is PRHDT and CDR2 is FYEKMQ in the germline V gene (reference sequence). CDR3 DNA: TGTGCCAGCAGCTTATTAGTTGTGGTGGAACTATACACCTTC. Translating gives CASSLLVVVELYTF.

This clone has a handful of counts. This CDR3 is CASSIFAADTQYF. Here the CDR3 DNA reads TGTGCCAGCAGTATTTTCGCAGCAGATACGCAGTATTTT. This rearrangement joins TRBV27 to TRBJ2-3; the D is unclear. CDR1 MNHEY and CDR2 SMNVEV come from the germline V gene (reference sequence). This CDR3 is built from 13 residues. V was pared by 5 bases and J by 4 bases, with 10 bases between.

V is TRBV13 and J is TRBJ2-7; D is perhaps TRBD1 (5 bases). CDR1 is PRHDT and CDR2 is FYEKMQ in the germline V gene (reference sequence). CDR3 size: 15 residues. V lost 0 bases to trimming and J lost 4 bases, with 13 bases between them. As DNA, the CDR3 is TGTGCCAGCAGCTTAGGCTCAGGGTTGCAGTACGAGCAGTACTTC. This gives the protein CASSLGSGLQYEQYF.

V is TRBV28 and J is TRBJ2-3; TRBD2 aligns across 9 bases. CDR1 is MDHEN and CDR2 is SYDVKM in the germline V gene. J was trimmed by 4 bases and V by 2 bases; bases with no gene match: 7. This CDR3 spans 16 amino acids. The CDR3 nucleotides are TGTGCCAGCAGTTTAGCGGGAGGGCCTTCCCCAGATACGCAGTATTTT. Its protein product is CASSLAGGPSPDTQYF.

The chain has TRBV9 and TRBJ1-2, with D uncertain. The germline V gene has CDR1 SGDLS and CDR2 YYNGEE. The length of the CDR3 is 14 residues. V was shortened by 4 bases and J by 4 bases, with 14 bases between the two germline ends. CDR3 residues: CASSSNQGPYGYTF. The CDR3, as DNA: TGTGCCAGCAGCTCCAACCAAGGGCCCTATGGCTACACCTTC.

This clone has just one count. The genes are TRBV27 and TRBJ1-4; 9 bases map to TRBD1. J lost 5 bases, V lost 7 bases, and 8 bases had no gene match. The CDR3 is 15 residues long. Germline CDR1 MNHEY, CDR2 SMNVEV (reference sequence). CDR3 amino acids: CASTGIGQGNEKLFF. For the CDR3, the DNA is TGTGCCAGCACCGGAATAGGACAGGGGAATGAAAAACTGTTTTTT.

The chain employs TRBV21-1 and TRBJ2-4; the table calls TRBD2, which could not be checked here. TRBV21-1 is described as a pseudogene. The CDR3 length is 16 residues. Here the CDR3 DNA reads TGTGCCAGCAGCAAAGTTGCGGGGGGCTGGAAAAACATTCAGTACTTC. Translation gives CASSKVAGGWKNIQYF.

The J gene is TRBJ1-2, the V gene TRBV4-1; tentatively, D is TRBD1 (6 bases). The V end was cut by 4 bases, the J end by 4 bases, with 16 bases between. Germline lookup yields CDR1 MGHRA and CDR2 YSYEKL. The length of the CDR3 is 15 residues. As DNA, the CDR3 is TGCGCCAGCAGCCTGAACAACAGGGAGTCCTATGGCTACACCTTC. Its protein product is CASSLNNRESYGYTF.

The chain joins TRBV19 to TRBJ2-7, with TRBD1 identical over 10 bases. This CDR3 has 15 residues. The V gene end was trimmed by 3 bases and the J gene end by 5 bases; junction bases not matched to a gene: 7. Germline CDR1 and CDR2: LNHDA and SQIVND (reference sequence). The CDR3 loop is CASSISGTGAHEQYF. CDR3 DNA sequence: TGTGCCAGTAGTATTTCGGGGACAGGGGCCCACGAGCAGTACTTC.

This chain joins TRBV4-1 and TRBJ2-1, with D hard to call. Trimming took 0 bases from V and 0 from J, leaving 9 bases between them. The germline CDR1 and CDR2 sequences are MGHRA and YSYEKL. The CDR3 spans 16 residues. Here the CDR3 reads CASSQEWWSSYNEQFF. The CDR3, as DNA: TGCGCCAGCAGCCAAGAGTGGTGGAGCTCCTACAATGAGCAGTTCTTC.

The V gene is TRBV5-1, the J gene TRBJ1-3, with TRBD1 identical over 9 bases. Germline V gene sequence: CDR1 SGHRS, CDR2 YFSETQ. The CDR3 runs to 16 residues. V dropped 3 bases and J dropped 3; count of bases not matched to a gene: 7. In DNA, the CDR3 is TGCGCCAGCAGCTCATTACAGGGGGCTGATGGAAACACCATATATTTT. This codes for CASSSLQGADGNTIYF.

The chain carries TRBV6-5 and TRBJ1-1; 7 bases map to TRBD1. CDR3 size: 14 residues. The germline V gene has CDR1 MNHEY and CDR2 SVGAGI. V trimming: 6 bases; J trimming: 4 bases; junction bases outside the gene matches: 8. CDR3 sequence (DNA): TGTGCCAGCAGCTTCGAGGGGGCGCCCACTGAAGCTTTCTTT. The encoded protein is CASSFEGAPTEAFF.

This clone was seen only once. The rearrangement joins TRBV7-8 to TRBJ2-1; 9 bases line up with TRBD1. Germline V gives CDR1 SGHVS, CDR2 FQNEAQ. The CDR3 contains 15 residues. V gave up 3 bases and J gave up 4 bases; unmatched junction bases: 4. The CDR3: CASSFTGGSYNEQFF. DNA of the CDR3: TGTGCCAGCAGCTTCACAGGGGGCTCTTACAATGAGCAGTTCTTC.

This chain uses TRBV11-3 with TRBJ2-7; 8 nucleotides line up with TRBD1. The J segment lost 6 bases and the V segment lost 8 bases, leaving 6 bases of the junction unmatched. From germline, CDR1 is SGHNT and CDR2 YENEEA. The CDR3 contains 12 residues. The CDR3 sequence is CASSAGGFEQYF. The CDR3 region has the DNA TGTGCCAGCTCGGCAGGGGGCTTCGAGCAGTACTTC.

The gene calls are TRBV2 and TRBJ2-1; 7 bases are a match to TRBD1. From germline, CDR1 is SNHLY and CDR2 FYNNEI. V was pared by 4 bases and J by 2 bases, with 11 bases of the junction left unmatched. The CDR3 spans 17 residues. In DNA, the CDR3 is TGTGCCAGCAGTGGCCACTACAGGGGAGTACCCTACAATGAGCAGTTCTTC. Amino acid sequence: CASSGHYRGVPYNEQFF.

The CDR3 spells CASSLWGTGTGELFF. The CDR3 DNA reads as TGTGCCAGCAGCTTATGGGGTACCGGCACCGGGGAGCTGTTTTTT. V is TRBV7-8 and J is TRBJ2-2; unclear D gene. This CDR3 is built from 15 residues. Germline loops: CDR1 SGHVS, CDR2 FQNEAQ. Trimming removed 2 bases from V and 4 bases from J, with 11 bases in between. The whole variable domain, filled in from reference TRBV7-8 and TRBJ2-2, reads GAGVSQSPRYKVAKRGQDVALRCDPISGHVSLFWYQQALGQGPEFLTYFQNEAQLDKSGLPSDRFFAERPEGSVSTLKIQRTQQEDSAVYLCASSLWGTGTGELFFGEGSRLTVL.

This clone was counted a few times. V usage is TRBV5-8 and J usage is TRBJ2-5, with D perhaps matching TRBD1 (6 bases). CDR1 and CDR2 from the germline V gene are SGHTS and YDEGEE. Trimming left V 6 bases short and J 5 bases short, with 11 bases between. The CDR3 consists of 12 residues. The CDR3 protein is CASTWGLETQYF. DNA of the CDR3: TGTGCCAGCACCTGGGGGCTTGAGACCCAGTACTTC.

The DNA of the CDR3 is TGTGCCAGTAGTATCGACAGGGGTGGAGGCTACACCTTC. Residues: CASSIDRGGGYTF. The V and J genes are TRBV19 and TRBJ1-2, with 8 bases aligning to TRBD1. The germline V gene has CDR1 LNHDA and CDR2 SQIVND (reference sequence). V lost 3 bases to trimming and J lost 8 bases; unmatched junction nucleotides: 5. The CDR3 sequence is 13 residues long.

This clone was seen a single time. J is TRBJ2-2 and V is TRBV9; D gene uncertain. Germline V CDR1 and CDR2: SGDLS, YYNGEE. The CDR3 has 13 amino acids. The germline V and J ends were trimmed by 7 bases and 3 bases, with 10 bases remaining between them. The CDR3 coding sequence is TGTGCCAGCGTCGATAGCTACACCGGGGAGCTGTTTTTT. Its protein is CASVDSYTGELFF. The variable domain in full, completed from reference TRBV9 and TRBJ2-2, reads DSGVTQTPKHLITATGQRVTLRCSPRSGDLSVYWYQQSLDQGLQFLIQYYNGEERAKGNILERFSAQQFPDLHSELNLSSLELGDSALYFCASVDSYTGELFFGEGSRLTVL.

Here the CDR3 reads CATSLGGQTFNEQFF. The CDR3 nucleotides are TGTGCCACCTCCTTAGGGGGACAGACTTTCAATGAGCAGTTCTTC. The chain recombines TRBV7-8 with TRBJ2-1; 7 nucleotides match TRBD1. V shed 10 bases and J 6 bases; nucleotides not matched to a gene: 15. The CDR3 extends over 15 amino acids. Germline lookup yields CDR1 SGHVS and CDR2 FQNEAQ.

J is TRBJ2-7 and V is TRBV5-5; D is unresolved. Germline loops: CDR1 SGHKS, CDR2 YYEKEE (reference sequence). The V gene lost 1 base and the J gene lost 9 bases, with 11 bases spanning the gap. This CDR3 comprises 12 residues. The CDR3 DNA is TGTGCCAGCAGCTTGTTAGGGAACGGGCAGTACTTC. Protein: CASSLLGNGQYF.